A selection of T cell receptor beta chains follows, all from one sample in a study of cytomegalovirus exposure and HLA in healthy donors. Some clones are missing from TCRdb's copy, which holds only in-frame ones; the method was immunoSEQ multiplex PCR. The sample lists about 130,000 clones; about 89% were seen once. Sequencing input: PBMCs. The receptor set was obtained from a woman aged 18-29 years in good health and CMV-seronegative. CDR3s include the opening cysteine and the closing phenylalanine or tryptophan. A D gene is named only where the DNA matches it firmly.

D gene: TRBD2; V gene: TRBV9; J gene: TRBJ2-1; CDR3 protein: CASSARLAGEYNEQFF
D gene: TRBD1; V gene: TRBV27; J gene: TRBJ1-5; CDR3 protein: CASRRGGGGQPQHF
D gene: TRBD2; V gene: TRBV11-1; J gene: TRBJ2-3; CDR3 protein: CASSGGLGSGDTDTQYF
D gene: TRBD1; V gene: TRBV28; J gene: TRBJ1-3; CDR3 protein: CASSLSPAGGGNTIYF
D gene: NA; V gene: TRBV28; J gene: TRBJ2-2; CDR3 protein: CASSLMGRATGELFF
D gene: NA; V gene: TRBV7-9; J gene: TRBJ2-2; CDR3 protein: CASSHSGDPGELFF
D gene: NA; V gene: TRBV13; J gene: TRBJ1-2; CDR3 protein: CASSRRDRGRGYGYTF
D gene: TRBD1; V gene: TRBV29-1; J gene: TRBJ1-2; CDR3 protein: CSVVGTGSGYGYTF
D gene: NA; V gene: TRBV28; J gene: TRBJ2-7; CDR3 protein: CASSFTDSYEQYF
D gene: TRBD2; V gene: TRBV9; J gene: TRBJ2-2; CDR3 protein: CASSGYSGRAGEGTGELFF
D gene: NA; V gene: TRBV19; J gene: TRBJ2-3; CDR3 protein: CASSVGGDTQYF
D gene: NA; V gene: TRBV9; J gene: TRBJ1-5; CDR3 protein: CASSEGVNQPQHF
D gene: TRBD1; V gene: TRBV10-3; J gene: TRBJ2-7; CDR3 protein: CAISESGTADLYEQYF
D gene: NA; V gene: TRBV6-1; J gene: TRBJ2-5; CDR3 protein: CASRRGSQETQYF
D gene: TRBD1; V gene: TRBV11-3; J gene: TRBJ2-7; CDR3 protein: CASSLRGQPFIPPYF
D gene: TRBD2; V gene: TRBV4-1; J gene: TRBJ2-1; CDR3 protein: CASSQDLGAGRVDEQFF
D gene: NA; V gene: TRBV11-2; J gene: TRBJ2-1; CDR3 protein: CASSLAGTGYNEQFF
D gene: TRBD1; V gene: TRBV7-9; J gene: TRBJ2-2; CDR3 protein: CASSVDRAHTGELFF
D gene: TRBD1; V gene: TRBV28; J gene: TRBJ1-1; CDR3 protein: CASSSRDRGNTEAFF
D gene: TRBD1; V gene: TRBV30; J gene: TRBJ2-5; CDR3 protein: CAWRTTGSETQYF
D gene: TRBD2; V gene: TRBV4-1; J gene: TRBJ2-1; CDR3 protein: CASSQTGLAGSSYNEQFF
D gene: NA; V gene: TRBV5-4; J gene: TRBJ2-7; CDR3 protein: CASSSIHGDYEQYF
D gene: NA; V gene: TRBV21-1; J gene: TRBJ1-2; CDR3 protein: CASSKGEEWGYTF
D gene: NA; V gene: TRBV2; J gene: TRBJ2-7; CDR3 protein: CASSASGEAPYEQYF
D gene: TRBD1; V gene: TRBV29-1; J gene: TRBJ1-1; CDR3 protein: CSVRGQGTTEAFF
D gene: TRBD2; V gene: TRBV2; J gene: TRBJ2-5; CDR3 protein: CASHQAGGRETQYF
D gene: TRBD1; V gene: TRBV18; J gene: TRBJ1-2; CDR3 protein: CASSPTGQGRYGYTF
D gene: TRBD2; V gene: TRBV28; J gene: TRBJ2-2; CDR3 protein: CASSFISPLGAGANTGELFF
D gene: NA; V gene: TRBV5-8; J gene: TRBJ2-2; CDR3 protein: CASSPGRGRGGELFF
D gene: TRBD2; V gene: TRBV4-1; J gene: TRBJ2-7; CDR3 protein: CASSQIWTSGLDEQYF
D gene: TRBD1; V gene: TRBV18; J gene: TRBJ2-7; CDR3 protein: CASAGGKDYEQYF
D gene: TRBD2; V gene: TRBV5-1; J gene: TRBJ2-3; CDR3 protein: CASSLASGGTDTQYF
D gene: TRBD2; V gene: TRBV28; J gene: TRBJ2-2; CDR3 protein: CASHPERENTGELFF
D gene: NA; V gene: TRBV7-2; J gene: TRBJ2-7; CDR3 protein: CASSPTSYEQYF
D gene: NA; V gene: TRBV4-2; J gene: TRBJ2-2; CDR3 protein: CASSRSLAGGDTGELFF
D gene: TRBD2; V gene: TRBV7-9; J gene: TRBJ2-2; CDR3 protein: CASSRGAAGGTGELFF
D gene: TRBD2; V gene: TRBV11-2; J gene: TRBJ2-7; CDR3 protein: CASSLLAGPYEQYF
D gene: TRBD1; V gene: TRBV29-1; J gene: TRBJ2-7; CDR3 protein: CSVARGTGVYEQYF
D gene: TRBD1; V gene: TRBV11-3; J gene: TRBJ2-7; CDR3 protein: CASSSETGYTYEQYF
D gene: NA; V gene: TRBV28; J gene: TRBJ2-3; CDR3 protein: CASSLSWLLRTDTQYF
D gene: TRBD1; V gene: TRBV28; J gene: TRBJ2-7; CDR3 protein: CASKTGGEQYF
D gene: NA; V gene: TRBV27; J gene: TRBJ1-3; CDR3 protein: CASSLFGGAGNTIYF
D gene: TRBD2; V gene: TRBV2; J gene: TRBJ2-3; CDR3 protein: CASSEALAGSLADTQYF
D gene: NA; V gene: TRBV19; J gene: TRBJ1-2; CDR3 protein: CASSSRAYGYTF
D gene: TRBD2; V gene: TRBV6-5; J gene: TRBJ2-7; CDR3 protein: CASSYRTSGRYEQYF
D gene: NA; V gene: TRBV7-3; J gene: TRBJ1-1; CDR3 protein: CASSLMGNTEAFF
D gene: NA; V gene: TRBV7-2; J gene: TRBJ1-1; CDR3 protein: CASSRQGNTEAFF
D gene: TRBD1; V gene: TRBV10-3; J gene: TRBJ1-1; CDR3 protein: CAINEGTGNTEAFF
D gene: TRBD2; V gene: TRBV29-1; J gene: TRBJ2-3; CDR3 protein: CSVETSGRSDTQYF
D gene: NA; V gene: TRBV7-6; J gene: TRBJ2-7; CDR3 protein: CASSLSQGGREQYF
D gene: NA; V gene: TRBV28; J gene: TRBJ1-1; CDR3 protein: CASNKGGDEAFF
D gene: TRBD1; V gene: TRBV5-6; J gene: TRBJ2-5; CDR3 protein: CASSLGQGGETQYF
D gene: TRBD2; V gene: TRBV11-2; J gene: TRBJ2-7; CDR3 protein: CASTAGGIYEQYF
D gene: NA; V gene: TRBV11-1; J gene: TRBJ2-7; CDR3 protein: CASSSRGTPYEQYF
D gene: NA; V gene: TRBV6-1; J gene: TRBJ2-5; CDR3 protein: CASSEMLAGETQYF
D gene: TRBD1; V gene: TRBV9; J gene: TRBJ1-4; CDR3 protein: CASSVGRGSNEKLFF